This TCR beta chain was captured in a study of blood T cell repertoires in COVID-19 (TCRdb year 2020). Notes on the research overall: The collaborator samples originated in the United States, Italy and Spain and spanned the acute and convalescent phases of COVID-19. Deeply sampled blood TCRbeta repertoires from subjects exposed to, actively infected with, or recovered from COVID-19 were included in the dataset. Samples were obtained from the ongoing ImmuneRACE study (first 160 participants) and from some 1,200 subjects provided by 6 global collaborators. Sample metadata almost always included a de-identified subject ID, COVID-19 status, age in years and sex. The prospective study material was composed of cDNA or gDNA derived from T cells, B-cell-depleted T cells, or PBMCs. The repertoires were made available in a free public database intended to serve as a resource for research on the immune response to SARS-CoV-2. Where available, HLA class I and class II types were obtained from metadata supplied by the sample provider rather than from assay-based typing.

As for this clone: Its antigen is unknown. No base quality values were provided; no much bigger clone lies one nucleotide off.

The CDR3 holds 14 amino acids from the cysteine to the phenylalanine. Kept here is only the CDR3 DNA, which spans 42 bases and is read in frame from base 1. According to the germline V gene, CDR1 reads MNHEY and CDR2 reads SVGAGI. Trimming leaves V shorter by 1 base and J shorter by 8 bases, with the junction holding 4 bases beyond the gene matches. Each collaborating institution followed its own protocols to collect whole blood in K2EDTA tubes. For TCRbeta analysis, collaborators shipped samples in one of three forms: frozen whole blood, isolated PBMCs, or DNA extracted from either of those sample types. Broader findings and caveats from the paper: How much clinical and demographic metadata was included differed by source and by participant, and the metadata was provided uncurated.

TCRbeta CDR3 regions were amplified from genomic DNA by means of the immunoSEQ Assay, a bias-controlled multiplex PCR. As for the original processing: Nucleated cell counts per sample were estimated from amplification of reference gene primers within the assay. To quantify the absolute abundance of each unique TCRbeta CDR3 rearrangement, sequence reads were collapsed and filtered. For each sample, productive Simpson clonality was calculated as the square root of Simpson's diversity index across productive rearrangements. TCRdb mirrors the immuneACCESS table, restricted to in-frame sequences. Some clones are absent from its copies; in checked studies, under half trace to an unresolved V gene, and the reason for the others is unknown. The V and J calls and clone size come from that table; D and trimming were worked out from the DNA. Here the sample has about 170,000 clones; about 80% occur a single time. The ten largest clones capture roughly 2.6% of the sample.

The rearranged chain carries TRBV6-5 and TRBJ1-5, and TRBD1 aligns with 8 junction nucleotides. The receptor was isolated from a human donor with acute or convalescent COVID-19. The donor label of this sample is uncertain. The sequenced sample consisted of peripheral blood. The CDR3 region: CASSYWGTGEPQHF. Read as DNA, the sequence is TGTGCCAGCAGTTACTGGGGGACAGGTGAGCCCCAGCATTTT.